These T cell receptor beta chains were read from a single sample in a study of tumor-infiltrating lymphocytes in primary liver carcinoma. TCRdb analysed the multiplex PCR reads with MiXCR anew, one entry per CDR3 protein. The repertoire holds 320,000 or so distinct CDR3 sequences, with 65% as singletons. Sequencing used peripheral blood. Source of these receptors: a man aged 35-49 years with primary liver carcinoma and hepatitis B virus infection. CDR3s include the opening cysteine and the closing phenylalanine or tryptophan. D genes are given only for firm matches. Size tells how often a clone was seen (once, few, many) or the class of an expanded clone, and some rows leave it out.

clone_size d_call j_call v_call cdr3_nt cdr3_aa
once . TRBJ2-1 TRBV7-9 TGTGTCAGCAGCTTAGGTGGGATGGACAATGAGCAGTTCTTC CVSSLGGMDNEQFF
. . TRBJ2-7 TRBV30 TGTGCCAGGAGTGTCTTTTCCGGCAGGGGCCACGAGCAGTACTTC CARSVFSGRGHEQYF
many TRBD2 TRBJ2-2 TRBV11-1 TGTGCCAGCAGCTTAGCGGGAGGGCCGAACACCGGGGAGCTGTTTTTT CASSLAGGPNTGELFF
. . TRBJ1-5 TRBV4-1 TGCGCGAGCAGCCGAAGTTTGGACAATCGGCCCCAGCATTTT CASSRSLDNRPQHF
few TRBD1 TRBJ2-1 TRBV28 TGTGCCAGCAGTTCCTGGGACAGTAAGTCCTACAATGAGCAGTTCTTC CASSSWDSKSYNEQFF
. . TRBJ1-6 TRBV11-1 TGTGCCAGCAATTGGACATCCGGGGATTCACCCCTCCACTTT CASNWTSGDSPLHF
once TRBD1 TRBJ2-1 TRBV11-3 TGTGCCAGCAGCTTAAAGCCGGGACAGGGTAACAATGAGCAGCTCTTC CASSLKPGQGNNEQLF
. TRBD1 TRBJ1-1 TRBV6-6 TGTGCCAGCAGCACCGGACAGGGGGAGAATAGTGAAGCTTTCTTT CASSTGQGENSEAFF
. . TRBJ2-3 TRBV14 TGTGCCAGCAGCCCGACGGAACAGACTACGCTGTATTTT CASSPTEQTTLYF
. TRBD1 TRBJ2-1 TRBV5-8 TGTGCCAGCAGCGCCGGGACAGGAACTTACAATGAGCAGTTCTTC CASSAGTGTYNEQFF
many . TRBJ2-2 TRBV10-2 TGCGCCAGCAGTGGACGAAGAGGGAGTGGGGAGCTGTTTTTT CASSGRRGSGELFF
. TRBD2 TRBJ2-1 TRBV11-2 TGTGCCAGCAGCTCCGAACCATCGGGAGGTTCGGATGAGCAGTTCTTC CASSSEPSGGSDEQFF
many . TRBJ1-2 TRBV10-3 TGTGCCATCAGTGAGCAGGGACGTTCTCATGGCTACACCTTC CAISEQGRSHGYTF
many . TRBJ1-1 TRBV11-1 TGTGCCAGCAGCTTCGGAGGGGATACTGAAGCTTTCTTT CASSFGGDTEAFF
. . TRBJ2-7 TRBV28 TGTGCCAGCAGTTTAATAGGACACGAGCAGTACTTC CASSLIGHEQYF
. TRBD1 TRBJ1-2 TRBV7-9 TGTGCCAGCAGCTCGACAGGGGAAGCTAACTATGGCTGCACCTTC CASSSTGEANYGCTF
few TRBD2 TRBJ2-7 TRBV4-2 TGTGCCAGCAGCCAAAAAGGGGTTGATGGCGAGCGGGAGTTCGGGACCTACGAGCAGTACTTC CASSQKGVDGEREFGTYEQYF
. . TRBJ2-5 TRBV7-8 TGTGCCAGCAGCGGCCCTAGGGGGGGCATAGAGACCCAGTACTTC CASSGPRGGIETQYF